The following is a TCR beta chain sequence with its context. While infection was still active, Seattle patients were enrolled and then followed longitudinally. CDR1 is DFQATT, CDR2 SNEGSKA, per germline (reference sequence). There are 15 residues in the CDR3. J was trimmed by 0 bases and V by 3 bases; bases with no gene match: 4. Authors' analysis steps: Reference gene primer amplification in the assay estimated nucleated cell counts. TCRdb's table, derived via immunoSEQ multiplex PCR, lists solely in-frame clones and lacks some. The V and J calls and clone size were taken over from that table, and D and trimming were inferred from the DNA. Of 250,000 to 300,000 clones in the sample, more than 75% are singletons; the top ten hold roughly 4.9%. The sample originates from a study of blood T cell repertoires in COVID-19. Study-wide background: The United States, Italy and Spain were the sources of the acute and convalescent COVID-19 samples. T cells, B-cell-depleted T cells, or PBMCs supplied cDNA or gDNA.

The sample was peripheral blood. This chain connects TRBV20-1 to TRBJ2-3; 9 bases agree with TRBD2. This TCR was recovered from a woman aged 60-75 years with COVID-19, enrolled during active disease. The CDR3 DNA follows: TGCAGTGCTAGTACTAGCGGGCCTAGCACAGATACGCAGTATTTT. Amino acid sequence: CSASTSGPSTDTQYF.